Detailed here is one TCR beta chain. Its antigen is unknown. No base quality information exists; no much larger clone differs at one position. What this sample's treatment or condition label stands for: preoperative locoregional IRX-2 cytokine immunotherapy. The samples were obtained from a phase Ib study that tested preoperative, locoregional IRX-2 cytokine immunotherapy meant to prime immune responses. Donors were patients with early-stage breast cancer who received IRX-2 before surgery. The CDR3 numbers 14 residues from cysteine through phenylalanine. CDR3 DNA is the only sequence kept; it has 42 bases, read in frame from the first base. V trim: 2 bases; J trim: 2 bases; unmatched bases: 2. CDR1 and CDR2 are read off the germline V gene (reference sequence) as GTSNPN and SVGIG. The data are from a study of preoperative IRX-2 immunotherapy in early breast cancer (dated by TCRdb to between 2018 and 2021).

Libraries were constructed by the immunoSEQ multiplex PCR assay. This immuneACCESS table, as held by TCRdb, lists in-frame sequences with V and J called but not all clones. Of the missing ones, under half trace to an unresolved V gene in checked studies; the others have no known cause. For this sample the table gives about 98,000 clones, of which about nine tenths were detected only once. The ten largest account for roughly 2% of the sample. The sample was tumor tissue, taken after IRX-2 immunotherapy. This chain is built from TRBV30 and TRBJ2-3, and 9 junction bases match TRBD2. The TCR originated in a human donor with breast cancer. The nucleotide sequence reads as follows: TGTGCCTGGAGTAAGCGGGAGGCCACAGATACGCAGTATTTT. This encodes CAWSKREATDTQYF. The variable domain in full, with residues beyond the CDR3 obtained from the reference TRBV30 and TRBJ2-3 genes, is SQTIHQWPATLVQPVGSPLSLECTVEGTSNPNLYWYRQAAGRGLQLLFYSVGIGQISSEVPQNLSASRPQDRQFILSSKKLLLSDSGFYLCAWSKREATDTQYFGPGTRLTVL.